Only a few counts were recorded for the clone carrying this TCR beta chain. Its antigen is as yet unknown. UMIs were added to TCR cDNA along with a universal primer site when it was made by 5'RACE template switching. TCRdb reanalysed the 5' RACE reads using MiXCR and keeps one entry per CDR3 protein. The profile covers around 350,000 distinct CDR3 sequences, with roughly 10% appearing a single time and 18% taken by the ten largest. These data come from a study of T cells after yellow fever vaccination. Study-level points and caveats: Reappearing after the booster were most of the clones from primary vaccination (96% CD4, roughly 86% CD8).

The TCR originated in a man aged 18 to 30 who received the YFV17D yellow fever vaccine. This specimen was PBMCs, taken on the day of the first yellow fever vaccination.

CDR3 in amino acids: CASRPGGSARDTQYF. CDR3 coding DNA: TGTGCCAGCAGACCCGGTGGGTCGGCACGGGATACGCAGTATTTT. The rearrangement uses TRBV6-1 and TRBJ2-3, with D unclear. This CDR3 comprises 15 residues. Trimming removed 6 bases at V and 6 bases at J, with 19 bases between. Germline CDR1 is MNHNS and CDR2 is SASEGT.